A single sample is the source of the 26 T cell receptor beta chains below, sequenced in a study of blood T cell repertoires in COVID-19. Clones were sequenced by immunoSEQ multiplex PCR, and TCRdb holds only the in-frame ones, with some missing. The sample gives 250,000 to 300,000 clones, about nine tenths of which show up once; roughly 2.2% is in the top ten. Sequenced input: peripheral blood. The receptors stem from a man aged 50-59 years with acute or convalescent COVID-19.

The V gene is TRBV30, the J gene TRBJ1-3, with TRBD1 matching 11 bases. This CDR3 spans 16 amino acids. The germline V gene has CDR1 GTSNPN and CDR2 SVGIG (reference sequence). Trimming took 2 bases from V and 9 from J; bases not matched to a gene: 12. The CDR3, as DNA: TGTGCCTGGAGTAAGACCGGGACAGGGGGTTTAAGCACCATATATTTT. It is translated as CAWSKTGTGGLSTIYF.

The chain employs TRBV5-1 and TRBJ2-2; 13 positions match TRBD2. The CDR3 covers 16 residues. Germline-derived CDR1 and CDR2 are SGHRS and YFSETQ. The V and J ends lost 4 bases and 5 bases, in that order; junction bases with no gene match: 5. The CDR3 sequence: CASSGGLAGVTGELFF. The DNA of the CDR3 is TGCGCCAGCAGCGGCGGACTAGCGGGGGTTACCGGGGAGCTGTTTTTT.

The V and J genes are TRBV5-1 and TRBJ2-7; the D is unclear. The ends were cut back, 3 bases at V and 6 bases at J, with 13 bases in the middle. CDR3 length: 13 amino acids. The germline gives CDR1 SGHRS, CDR2 YFSETQ. CDR3 coding DNA: TGCGCCAGCAGCTCTCCAGCCTCGGGCGAGCAGTACTTC. Translating it yields CASSSPASGEQYF.

CDR3 region: CASSNGRGAGTEAFF. The CDR3 DNA reads as TGTGCCAGTAGCAATGGGAGAGGCGCGGGGACTGAAGCTTTCTTT. The V and J genes are TRBV19 and TRBJ1-1; D unresolved. V shed 6 bases and J shed 5 bases, with 19 bases lying between them. The CDR3 spans 15 residues. The germline CDR1 and CDR2 sequences are LNHDA and SQIVND (reference sequence).

The rearrangement joins TRBV12-3 or TRBV12-4 to TRBJ1-1; D remains ambiguous. Trimming removed 5 bases at V and 1 base at J, with 8 bases between. The CDR3 extends over 13 amino acids. The CDR3 reads CASSGHRNTEAFF. As DNA, the CDR3 is TGTGCCAGCAGTGGGCACAGGAACACTGAAGCTTTCTTT.

The V gene is TRBV9, the J gene TRBJ2-2; 7 bases align to TRBD2. V lost 0 bases, J lost 3 bases, and 8 bases stayed unmatched. From germline, CDR1 is SGDLS and CDR2 YYNGEE. This CDR3 is 17 amino acids long. DNA for the CDR3: TGTGCCAGCAGCGTAGAATGGGGGGGATTTGACACCGGGGAGCTGTTTTTT. Amino acid sequence: CASSVEWGGFDTGELFF.

The chain is built from TRBV5-1 and TRBJ2-2, with 8 bases that match TRBD1. Germline CDR1 reads SGHRS; CDR2 reads YFSETQ. The CDR3 totals 18 residues. Trimming removed 0 bases from V and 3 bases from J; junction bases left unmatched: 10. Here the CDR3 DNA reads TGCGCCAGCAGCTTGGTTTTTGCCGGGACAGGTCACACCGGGGAGCTGTTTTTT. Encoded protein: CASSLVFAGTGHTGELFF. Full variable domain (remainder filled in from reference TRBV5-1 and TRBJ2-2): KAGVTQTPRYLIKTRGQQVTLSCSPISGHRSVSWYQQTPGQGLQFLFEYFSETQRNKGNFPGRFSGRQFSNSRSEMNVSTLELGDSALYLCASSLVFAGTGHTGELFFGEGSRLTVL.

The chain uses TRBV24-1 and TRBJ2-2, with 7 bases matching TRBD1. This CDR3 is 13 amino acids long. Germline V CDR1 and CDR2: KGHDR, SFDVKD. V was pared by 10 bases and J by 4 bases, with 5 bases of the junction left unmatched. The CDR3 DNA is TGTGCCACAGGGGGCGTTGGCACCGGGGAGCTGTTTTTT. Amino acids: CATGGVGTGELFF.

The V gene is TRBV7-9, the J gene TRBJ1-2, with D hard to call. The germline V gene encodes CDR1 SEHNR and CDR2 FQNEAQ (reference sequence). V was cut by 1 base and J by 7 bases, with 4 bases left in between. CDR3 length: 11 residues. CDR3 nucleotides: TGTGCCAGCAGCTTAGGTAGTGGCTACACCTTC. Its protein is CASSLGSGYTF.

V is TRBV6-5 and J is TRBJ2-7; D perhaps matches TRBD2 (5 bases). The V end was cut by 5 bases, the J end by 7 bases, with 12 bases between. The CDR3 runs to 12 residues. Germline V gene sequence: CDR1 MNHEY, CDR2 SVGAGI. CDR3 loop: CASSPSPREQYF. The CDR3 nucleotides read TGTGCCAGCAGTCCTAGCCCCCGGGAGCAGTACTTC.

This clone was seen a few times. V and J are TRBV11-2 and TRBJ1-2, with D maybe TRBD1 (6 bases). Trimming took 8 bases from V and 7 from J, leaving 20 bases between them. Per the germline V gene, CDR1 is SGHAT and CDR2 is FQNNGV. The CDR3 loop spans 14 amino acids. This chain's CDR3 is CASGSRGGALGYTF. As DNA, the CDR3 is TGTGCCAGCGGCTCCCGCGGGGGGGCGCTTGGCTACACCTTC.

The chain couples TRBV11-2 to TRBJ2-1, with no clear D. Germline loops: CDR1 SGHAT, CDR2 FQNNGV. Trimming removed 0 bases from V and 4 bases from J, with 13 bases in between. The CDR3 runs 16 residues. The CDR3 protein is CASSLDRQEYYNEQFF. The CDR3 DNA reads TGTGCCAGCAGCTTAGATAGGCAGGAATATTACAATGAGCAGTTCTTC.

The chain links TRBV3-1 (or the pseudogene TRBV3-2) to TRBJ2-7; TRBD1 is a possible D gene (5 bases). Between the trimmed V and J ends, which lost 0 bases and 2 bases, there was a span of 8 bases. Germline CDR1 LGHDT, CDR2 YNNKEL (reference sequence). CDR3 length equals 14 residues. The CDR3 loop is CASSQDWGPYEQYF. CDR3 bases: TGTGCCAGCAGCCAAGATTGGGGCCCCTACGAGCAGTACTTC.

This clone was counted between two and nine times. The chain is built from TRBV3-1 (or the pseudogene TRBV3-2) and TRBJ2-3; weak D call: TRBD2 (6 bases). This CDR3 has 13 residues. In germline, CDR1 is LGHDT, CDR2 YNNKEL (reference sequence). The V end was cut by 4 bases, the J end by 6 bases, with 11 bases between. CDR3 region: CASSRDWGDTQYF. CDR3 coding DNA: TGTGCCAGCAGCCGGGACTGGGGGGATACGCAGTATTTT.

The chain uses TRBV7-8 and TRBJ1-1, with 7 bases fitting TRBD1. V trimming: 4 bases; J trimming: 0 bases; junction bases outside the gene matches: 8. Germline values: CDR1 SGHVS, CDR2 FQNEAQ. CDR3 length: 16 residues. As DNA, the CDR3 is TGTGCCAGCAGCTCTCGAACAGGGGCCCTGAACACTGAAGCTTTCTTT. Protein product: CASSSRTGALNTEAFF.

CDR3: CASSESSGGRGTDTQYF. CDR3 nucleotide sequence: TGCGCCAGCAGTGAGTCTAGCGGGGGGCGGGGCACAGATACGCAGTATTTT. This chain connects TRBV10-2 to TRBJ2-3; 10 bases line up with TRBD2. CDR1 WSHSY and CDR2 SAAADI come from the germline V gene. After removal of 0 bases from V and 1 base from J, the junction contained 4 bases not matched to a gene. This CDR3 is 17 amino acids long.

This clone was observed a handful of times. The genes are TRBV29-1 and TRBJ1-2; the match to TRBD1 covers 7 bases. The trim removed 2 bases at V and 0 bases at J, leaving 9 bases unmatched. Germline V gene sequence: CDR1 SQVTM, CDR2 ANQGSEA. This CDR3 has 16 amino acids. CDR3 amino acids: CSVERRTGLSNYGYTF. Here the CDR3 DNA reads TGCAGCGTTGAACGACGGACAGGCCTTTCTAACTATGGCTACACCTTC.

The chain is built from TRBV7-3 and TRBJ2-1, with 7 bases aligning to TRBD1. Germline loops: CDR1 SGHTA, CDR2 FQGTGA. This CDR3 is 16 amino acids long. Trimming removed 5 bases from V and 2 bases from J; junction bases left unmatched: 9. The CDR3 nucleotides are TGTGCCAGCAGCCCTAAGACAGGGATCCCCTACAATGAGCAGTTCTTC. As protein: CASSPKTGIPYNEQFF. Combining the CDR3 with reference TRBV7-3 and TRBJ2-1 gives the whole variable domain GAGVSQTPSNKVTEKGKYVELRCDPISGHTALYWYRQSLGQGPEFLIYFQGTGAADDSGLPNDRFFAVRPEGSVSTLKIQRTERGDSAVYLCASSPKTGIPYNEQFFGPGTRLTVL.

The chain has TRBV11-3 and TRBJ2-1; TRBD2 is a possible D gene (5 bases). V lost 6 bases to trimming and J lost 3 bases, with 9 bases between them. In germline, CDR1 is SGHNT, CDR2 YENEEA. The CDR3 has 13 amino acids. The CDR3 protein is CASSPGVYNEQFF. CDR3 sequence (DNA): TGTGCCAGCAGTCCCGGGGTCTACAATGAGCAGTTCTTC. The whole variable domain, filled in from reference TRBV11-3 and TRBJ2-1, reads EAGVVQSPRYKIIEKKQPVAFWCNPISGHNTLYWYLQNLGQGPELLIRYENEEAVDDSQLPKDRFSAERLKGVDSTLKIQPAELGDSAVYLCASSPGVYNEQFFGPGTRLTVL.

The CDR3: CASSFWESNQPQHF. CDR3 bases: TGTGCCAGCAGCTTCTGGGAGAGCAATCAGCCCCAGCATTTT. The chain carries TRBV5-5 and TRBJ1-5, with D unresolved. From germline, CDR1 is SGHKS and CDR2 YYEKEE (reference sequence). Trimming removed 2 bases at V and 1 base at J, with 7 bases between. The CDR3 covers 14 residues.

The gene calls are TRBV5-1 and TRBJ1-2; 8 bases align to TRBD1. CDR1 is SGHRS and CDR2 is YFSETQ in the germline V gene. The CDR3 is 13 residues long. Germline trimming cut 3 bases from V and 8 bases from J; bases unmatched to any gene: 6. The CDR3 spells CASSYAQGDGYTF. The DNA of the CDR3 is TGCGCCAGCAGCTACGCACAGGGGGACGGCTACACCTTC.

Only one count was recorded for this clone. The chain combines TRBV10-3 with TRBJ1-6; no clear D gene. The CDR3 sequence is 15 residues long. Germline CDR1 and CDR2: ENHRY and SYGVKD. The V end was cut by 7 bases, the J end by 0 bases, with 10 bases between. The CDR3 spells CAITKHLSYNSPLHF. In DNA form, the CDR3 reads TGTGCCATCACCAAACACCTCTCCTATAATTCACCCCTCCACTTT.

The chain employs TRBV3-1 (or the pseudogene TRBV3-2) and TRBJ1-2, with 8 positions matching TRBD1. Germline CDR1 and CDR2: LGHDT and YNNKEL (reference sequence). The CDR3 contains 17 residues. With 4 bases clipped from V and 6 bases from J, the junction kept 16 bases outside the gene matches. CDR3 protein: CASSRGQGIVDTNGYTF. The CDR3, as DNA: TGTGCCAGCAGCCGTGGACAGGGAATAGTGGATACCAATGGCTACACCTTC.

This clone was picked up one time. The rearrangement joins TRBV6-4 to TRBJ1-1, with TRBD1 as a possible D gene (6 bases). CDR3 length: 14 residues. CDR1 is MRHNA and CDR2 is SNTAGT in the germline V gene. V was pared by 6 bases and J by 1 base, with 12 bases between. The CDR3 region has the DNA TGTGCCAGCAGACGGGACACCGAGAACACTGAAGCTTTCTTT. Its protein product is CASRRDTENTEAFF.

This clone was seen once. The chain combines TRBV5-5 with TRBJ1-2; 8 bases are shared with TRBD1. V shed 3 bases, J shed 5 bases, and the junction held 12 bases outside the gene matches. CDR1 and CDR2 (germline): SGHKS, YYEKEE (reference sequence). There are 16 residues in the CDR3. The CDR3 spells CASSYRDRTPGYGYTF. CDR3 bases: TGTGCCAGCAGCTACCGGGACAGGACCCCTGGGTATGGCTACACCTTC.

This chain links TRBV16 with TRBJ1-1; tentative D call: TRBD1 (5 bases). The CDR3 contains 14 residues. CDR1 and CDR2 (germline): KGHSY, FQNENV. Trimming pared 4 bases from V and 5 bases from J, leaving 14 bases between. The CDR3 protein is CASSRSRDSTEAFF. The CDR3, as DNA: TGTGCCAGCAGCCGTTCCAGGGACTCTACTGAAGCTTTCTTT.